This T cell receptor (beta chain) was identified during a study of metastatic and nonmetastatic thyroid tumors (dated by TCRdb to the early 2020s). With regard to the full study: For patients with malignant and with benign thyroid disease, the researchers compared repertoires between peripheral blood samples and tumor or nodule tissue samples.

The germline V gene (reference sequence) gives CDR1 as DFQATT and CDR2 as SNEGSKA. V is pruned by 3 bases and J by 3 bases, leaving 7 bases of the junction without a gene match. The CDR3 measures 14 amino acids from cysteine to phenylalanine. The CDR3 DNA has 42 bases and is translated from base 1. The library was built by means of PCR. Sequencing took place on an Illumina HiSeq 4000. High-throughput sequencing was used to profile the CDR3 region of the TCR beta-chain in every patient. The source study handled its data this way. Drawing on CDR3 differences between clinicopathological groups, the researchers built a classifier meant to tell apart patients with distant-metastatic papillary thyroid cancer. To measure repertoire diversity the researchers used the Shannon index, while the Morisita-Horn index served to gauge how similar the tumor and blood repertoires were. TCRdb reran the public reads through fastp at Q25 and MiXCR, keeping productive beta chains. TCRdb, rather than the study authors, made the V and J calls. The table for this sample lists thousands of clones; approximately 25% of them were counted only once. The ten largest make up roughly 13% of the sample.

None of the patients had been given any treatment before thyroid surgery. Using T-cell receptor beta sequencing, the researchers looked back retrospectively at clinical samples from patients, gathered between about 2012 and 2019. As regards this clone: This receptor's antigen is unknown. It has no much larger one-base neighbor in the sample; base qualities were not kept.

Overall study results and their limits: TCR beta diversity was reported as significantly higher in malignant tumors than in benign nodules, in both blood and tumor samples.

The origin of this receptor is a female donor with papillary thyroid cancer or a benign thyroid nodule (not recorded which). Some clones in this sample may be carry-over from other donors' samples. The chain couples TRBV20-1 to TRBJ2-7; TRBD2 fits 8 bases in the junction. Sequencing was performed on adjacent normal tissue. Here the CDR3 is given as CSARFAGGHYEQYF. The DNA is TGCAGTGCTAGGTTCGCGGGAGGCCACTACGAGCAGTACTTC.